Sequencing of this T cell receptor beta chain was carried out in a study of T-cell reconstitution after alpha-beta-depleted transplantation in children. This clonotype was found many times. What it binds is unknown. Study findings and constraints: Several hundred expanded graft clones reportedly gave rise to the alpha-beta T cells present about two months after transplant.

A TCRbeta library incorporating unique molecular identifiers was prepared. TCRdb ran MiXCR on the PCR reads and lists one entry per CDR3 protein. This sample yields about 900,000 distinct CDR3 sequences, of which about 29% are seen a single time; roughly 28% belongs to the top ten. The germline V gene encodes CDR1 SNHLY and CDR2 FYNNEI. CDR3 length: 14 amino acids. V lost 6 bases and J lost 4; bases outside the gene matches: 7. This sequence joins TRBV2 and TRBJ1-1; 8 bases are shared with TRBD1. This receptor was obtained from a boy younger than two who had a stem cell transplant for SCID, so the T cells may come from the graft donor. This material consisted of PBMCs, mostly from graft donor cells, taken 360 days after TCRalphabeta/CD19-depleted stem cell transplant. CDR3 coding DNA: TGTGCCAGCAGAACGGACAGGGTGGGCACTGAAGCTTTCTTT. Its translation: CASRTDRVGTEAFF.